Included here is one T cell receptor beta chain sequence, with context. This specimen comes from a study of control samples from healthy donors and cancer patients. Sequencing used immunoSEQ multiplex PCR; TCRdb keeps in-frame clones, though not all of them. This table has 95,000 to 150,000 clones, about nine tenths appearing once. Trimming removed 4 bases at V and 4 bases at J, with 17 bases between. The germline gives CDR1 SGDLS, CDR2 YYNGEE. The CDR3 has 15 residues. The specimen sequenced was blood. The genes are TRBV9 and TRBJ1-2; possibly TRBD1 for D (5 bases). The receptor was derived from a man between 40 and 49 years old in good health. The CDR3 DNA sequence: TGTGCCAGCAGCTCGCGGGCGGGGGGGATCTATGGCTACACCTTC. Its translation is CASSSRAGGIYGYTF. Full variable domain (missing parts from reference TRBV9 and TRBJ1-2): DSGVTQTPKHLITATGQRVTLRCSPRSGDLSVYWYQQSLDQGLQFLIQYYNGEERAKGNILERFSAQQFPDLHSELNLSSLELGDSALYFCASSSRAGGIYGYTFGSGTRLTVV.